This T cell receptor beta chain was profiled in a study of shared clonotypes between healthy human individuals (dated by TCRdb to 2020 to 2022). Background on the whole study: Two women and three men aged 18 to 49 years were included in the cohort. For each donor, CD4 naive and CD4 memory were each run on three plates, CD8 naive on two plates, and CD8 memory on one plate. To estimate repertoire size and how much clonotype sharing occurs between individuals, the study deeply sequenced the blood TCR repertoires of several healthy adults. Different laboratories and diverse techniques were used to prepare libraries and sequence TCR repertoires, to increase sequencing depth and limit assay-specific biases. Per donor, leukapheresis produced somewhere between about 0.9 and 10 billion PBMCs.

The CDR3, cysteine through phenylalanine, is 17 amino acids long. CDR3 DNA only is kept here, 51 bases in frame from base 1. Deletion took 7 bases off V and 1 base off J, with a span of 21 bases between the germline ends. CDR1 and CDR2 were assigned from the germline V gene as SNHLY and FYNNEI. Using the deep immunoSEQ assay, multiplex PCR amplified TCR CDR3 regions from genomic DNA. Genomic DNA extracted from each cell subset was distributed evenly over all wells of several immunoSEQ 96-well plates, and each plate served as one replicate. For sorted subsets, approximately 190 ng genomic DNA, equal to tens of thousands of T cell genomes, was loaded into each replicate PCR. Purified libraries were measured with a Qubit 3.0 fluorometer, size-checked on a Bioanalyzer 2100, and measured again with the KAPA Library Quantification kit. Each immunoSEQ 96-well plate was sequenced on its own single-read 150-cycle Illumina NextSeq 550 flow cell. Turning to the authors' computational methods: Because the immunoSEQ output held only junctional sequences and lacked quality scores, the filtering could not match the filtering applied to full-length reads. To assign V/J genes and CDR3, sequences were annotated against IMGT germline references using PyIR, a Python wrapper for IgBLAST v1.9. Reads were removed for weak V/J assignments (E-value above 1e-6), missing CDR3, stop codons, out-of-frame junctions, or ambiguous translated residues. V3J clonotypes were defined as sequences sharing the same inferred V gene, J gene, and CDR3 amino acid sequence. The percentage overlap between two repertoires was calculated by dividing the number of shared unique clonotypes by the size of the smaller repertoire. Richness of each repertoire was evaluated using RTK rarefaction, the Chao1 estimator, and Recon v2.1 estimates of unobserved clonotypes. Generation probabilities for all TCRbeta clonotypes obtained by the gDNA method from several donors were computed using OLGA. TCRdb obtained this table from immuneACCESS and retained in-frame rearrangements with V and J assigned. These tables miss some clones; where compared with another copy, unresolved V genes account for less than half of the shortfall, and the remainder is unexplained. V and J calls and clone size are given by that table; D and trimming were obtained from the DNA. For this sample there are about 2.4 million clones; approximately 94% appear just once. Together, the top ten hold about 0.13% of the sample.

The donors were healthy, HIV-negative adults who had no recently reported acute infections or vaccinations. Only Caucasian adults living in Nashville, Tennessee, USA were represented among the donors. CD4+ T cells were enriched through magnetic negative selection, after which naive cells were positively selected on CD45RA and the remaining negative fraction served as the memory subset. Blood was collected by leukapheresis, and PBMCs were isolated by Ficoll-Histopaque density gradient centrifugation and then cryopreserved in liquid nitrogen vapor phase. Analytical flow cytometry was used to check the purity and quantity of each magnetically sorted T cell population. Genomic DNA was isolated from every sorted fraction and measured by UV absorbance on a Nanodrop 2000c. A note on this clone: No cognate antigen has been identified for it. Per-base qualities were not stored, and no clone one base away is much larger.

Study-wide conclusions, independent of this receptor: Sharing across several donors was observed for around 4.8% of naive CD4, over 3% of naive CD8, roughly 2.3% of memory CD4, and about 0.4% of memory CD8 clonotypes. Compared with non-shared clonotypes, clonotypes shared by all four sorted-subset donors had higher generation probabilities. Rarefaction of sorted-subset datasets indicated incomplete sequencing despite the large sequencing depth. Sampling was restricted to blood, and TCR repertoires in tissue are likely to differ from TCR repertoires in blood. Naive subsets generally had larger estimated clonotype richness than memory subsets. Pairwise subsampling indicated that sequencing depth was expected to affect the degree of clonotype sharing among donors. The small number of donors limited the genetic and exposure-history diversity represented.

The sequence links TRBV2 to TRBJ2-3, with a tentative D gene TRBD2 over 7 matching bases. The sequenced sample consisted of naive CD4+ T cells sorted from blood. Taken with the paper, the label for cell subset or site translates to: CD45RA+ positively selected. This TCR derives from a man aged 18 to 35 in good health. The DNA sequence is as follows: TGTGCCAGCACCCTTATAGGGGGGGGCAAAGGCACAGATACGCAGTATTTT. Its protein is CASTLIGGGKGTDTQYF.